This T cell receptor (beta chain) appears in the sequencing data of a study of OX40 agonist ivuxolimab in advanced cancers. A note on the overall study: Ivuxolimab, which targeted the costimulatory receptor OX40 (CD134), was an agonistic, fully human IgG2 monoclonal antibody. Intravenous ivuxolimab was administered to patients every 2 weeks at six dose levels: 0.01, 0.1, 0.3, 1.5, 3 and 10 mg/kg. Partial responses occurred in three dose-escalation patients: two with cutaneous melanoma and one with hepatocellular carcinoma. The dose-escalation cohort was 82.7% male with a mean age of 60 years, ranging from about 20 to 80. The monotherapy dose-escalation portion (N = 52 patients) of the phase I ivuxolimab trial is reported in the paper. Prior anti-PD-1, anti-PD-L1 or anti-CTLA-4 therapy was permitted, and checkpoint inhibitors had been received by roughly 40% of dose-escalation patients. Among the roughly 54 dose-escalation patients, about 20 had hepatocellular carcinoma, roughly 15 melanoma, 9 renal cell carcinoma and 9 head and neck cancer. Peripheral TCRbeta sequencing aimed to test whether ivuxolimab altered TCR sequence diversity and caused clonal T-cell expansion. Paper-wide results and their limitations: The antigen specificity of the clonally expanded peripheral T cells was not determined. After ivuxolimab, expanded clones were on average more numerous among CD8+ T cells than among CD4+ T cells. In the 0.1-3.0 mg/kg groups, partial responders had among the lowest normalized peripheral clonal expansion, particularly in CD8+ T cells. At doses of 0.1 to 3.0 mg/kg, clonal expansion of both CD4+ and CD8+ T cells in blood was seen between baseline and week 6. Low levels of normalized T-cell clonal expansion were also shown by some nonresponding patients.

Patients with autoimmune disease history or receiving systemic immunosuppression were excluded from the trial. Peripheral blood for TCR sequencing was collected from all dose cohorts at baseline, on cycle 4 day 1, and on cycle 7 day 1. The samples were drawn from a first-in-human, open-label, multicenter phase I dose-escalation trial of ivuxolimab. Adults with locally advanced or metastatic melanoma, renal cell, hepatocellular, or head and neck squamous cell carcinoma were enrolled in the trial. CD4+ and CD8+ T cells were sorted separately from peripheral blood before TCR sequencing. V gives up 2 bases and J gives up 6 bases, and the segment between their germline ends measures 14 bases. The CDR3 goes from the cysteine to the phenylalanine over 15 residues. Only the CDR3 portion is preserved as DNA: 45 bases, with reading frame beginning at the first base. The germline V gene encodes CDR1 MGHRA and CDR2 YSYEKL.

To sequence the TCRbeta CDR3 region, genomic DNA was isolated from the sorted cells. The immunoSEQ Assay was used for sequencing of TCRbeta CDR3 regions. In TCRdb, the immuneACCESS table is reduced to in-frame sequences with V and J assigned. These tables do not hold every clone; where another copy was compared, an unresolved V gene accounts for under half, and the others remain unexplained. This sample holds about 73,000 clones; roughly 90% were observed only once. 8% to 10% of the sample lies in the top ten. Comments on this clone: This clone's antigen is unknown. No base-level quality is on record; no much larger clone is a single base apart.

The V gene is TRBV4-1 and the J gene is TRBJ1-5; the D region possibly corresponds to TRBD1 (6 bases align). This sample comprised CD4+ or CD8+ T cells sorted from blood, obtained in a trial of the OX40 agonist ivuxolimab. The receptor's source is an adult with an advanced solid tumor such as melanoma, head and neck, liver or kidney cancer. The sequence in DNA is TGCGCCAGCAGCCAAATAGGGGGGGCAGGTCAGCCCCAGCATTTT. The encoded protein is CASSQIGGAGQPQHF.